This TCR beta chain comes out of a study of T cells after yellow fever vaccination. Overall study: Some fractions had low cell numbers, and these were prepared with SMART-Seq v4 Ultra Low Input. Study-wide results and limits: The CD4 and CD8 compartments had a small share of their clonotypes in common. Abundant clonotypes (contaminants from the bulk population) could be present in FACS-sorted repertoires.

The CDR3 extends over 14 amino acids. The germline V gene encodes CDR1 LGHNA and CDR2 YNFKEQ. Trimming cost V 0 bases and J 6 bases, with 10 bases left between them. As TCR cDNA was made by 5'RACE template switching, a universal primer site and UMIs were added. TCRdb independently ran MiXCR on the 5' RACE reads; one entry per CDR3 protein. The sample lists 620,000 or so distinct CDR3 sequences; 9% to 15% were seen once. This clonotype was seen a few times. The antigen remains undetermined. The TCR originated in a man aged 25-45 years who received the YFV17D yellow fever vaccine. The chain uses TRBV4-2 and TRBJ2-3; D remains unclear. Source: PBMCs, taken on the day of the yellow fever booster vaccination. The CDR3 spells CASSQDRPRDTQYF. The CDR3 DNA reads TGTGCCAGCAGCCAAGATCGGCCCAGGGATACGCAGTATTTT.